A single sample gave rise to the 27 T cell receptor beta chains below, sequenced in a study of OX40 agonist ivuxolimab in advanced cancers. Generated by immunoSEQ multiplex PCR, the TCRdb table keeps only in-frame clones and is missing some. Seen here are around 50,000 clones, nearly 90% observed once, and the top ten hold about 12%. Sequencing was performed on CD4+ or CD8+ T cells sorted from blood, taken in a trial of the OX40 agonist ivuxolimab. These receptors originate from an adult with an advanced solid tumor such as melanoma, head and neck, liver or kidney cancer.

The chain couples TRBV27 to TRBJ1-4; 8 bases fit TRBD1. Germline V gene lookup returns CDR1 MNHEY and CDR2 SMNVEV (reference sequence). The CDR3 runs 15 residues. Trimming cost V 5 bases and J 7 bases; bases outside gene matches: 9. The CDR3 is CASSLLGTGGEKLFF. The CDR3 nucleotides read TGTGCCAGCAGTCTCCTAGGGACAGGTGGTGAAAAACTGTTTTTT.

The gene calls are TRBV19 and TRBJ2-7; TRBD1 might be the D (6 bases). This CDR3 comprises 13 residues. V was clipped by 5 bases and J by 3 bases, with 11 bases between them. CDR1 and CDR2 from the germline V gene are LNHDA and SQIVND (reference sequence). The chain's CDR3 is CASSAGTSYEQYV. The CDR3 DNA follows: TGTGCCAGTAGTGCCGGGACAAGCTACGAGCAGTACGTC.

The CDR3 DNA reads TGTGCCAGCAGCCGAGCTACAGGGGGCGCGGTTGAAGCTTTCTTT. As protein: CASSRATGGAVEAFF. The rearrangement uses TRBV5-8 and TRBJ1-1; 9 bases map to TRBD1. Germline CDR1 and CDR2: SGHTS and YDEGEE. V shed 4 bases and J 7 bases; nucleotides not matched to a gene: 11. CDR3 length: 15 residues.

This rearrangement joins TRBV7-9 to TRBJ2-3, with 12 nucleotides matching TRBD2. V was clipped by 5 bases and J by 3 bases; unmatched bases: 9. The CDR3 totals 17 residues. CDR1 is SEHNR, CDR2 FQNEAQ, per germline (reference sequence). This CDR3 is CASSTRLAGEGTDTQYF. CDR3 bases: TGTGCCAGCAGCACTCGACTAGCGGGAGAGGGGACAGATACGCAGTATTTT.

This chain links TRBV6-6 with TRBJ1-3; TRBD1 is a possible D gene (6 bases). The germline V gene has CDR1 MNHNY and CDR2 SVGAGI (reference sequence). CDR3 length: 16 amino acids. The V and J ends lost 3 bases and 1 base respectively, with 13 bases between them. This CDR3 reads CASSYSAGASGNTIYF. The CDR3 DNA reads TGTGCCAGCAGTTATTCGGCGGGGGCGTCTGGAAACACCATATATTTT.

The chain joins TRBV10-2 to TRBJ2-7, with D tentatively TRBD1 or TRBD2 (5 bases each). Germline-derived CDR1 and CDR2 are WSHSY and SAAADI. The V end was cut by 2 bases, the J end by 4 bases, with 12 bases between. This CDR3 contains 14 residues. The CDR3 loop is CASSEKRQGYEQYV. In DNA, the CDR3 is TGCGCCAGCAGTGAGAAGCGGCAGGGATACGAGCAGTACGTC.

The J gene is TRBJ2-7, the V gene TRBV1. TRBV1 is recorded as a pseudogene. This CDR3 has 17 residues. The CDR3 region is CTSSQDKVDGSWGEQYF. CDR3 sequence (DNA): TGCACCAGCAGCCAAGATAAGGTCGACGGATCCTGGGGCGAGCAGTACTTC.

The J gene is TRBJ2-7, the V gene TRBV5-8, with 12 bases matching TRBD1. The length of the CDR3 is 18 residues. Germline-derived CDR1 and CDR2 are SGHTS and YDEGEE. V lost 4 bases to trimming and J lost 4 bases; unmatched junction nucleotides: 15. The CDR3: CASSAGTGGARYVYEQYV. The CDR3 nucleotides are TGTGCCAGCAGCGCCGGGACAGGGGGCGCGAGATACGTGTACGAGCAGTACGTC.

The chain has TRBV6-6 and TRBJ2-4; possible D gene TRBD2, 6 bases. CDR1 and CDR2 from the germline V gene are MNHNY and SVGAGI (reference sequence). This CDR3 contains 16 residues. V was pared by 5 bases and J by 7 bases, with 21 bases between. The CDR3 DNA is TGTGCCAGCAGTCCAAAGTCCGGGACCCGGGGGAACATTCAGTACTTC. Its protein is CASSPKSGTRGNIQYF.

V is TRBV7-8 and J is TRBJ2-7, with a weak D call TRBD2 (5 bases). The CDR3 length is 12 residues. Germline CDR1 and CDR2: SGHVS and FQNEAQ. The germline V and J ends were trimmed by 4 bases and 4 bases, with 8 bases remaining between them. Here the CDR3 DNA reads TGTGCCAGCAGCTCGAGCGGATACGAGCAGTACTTC. This sequence encodes CASSSSGYEQYF.

The sample holds a few counts of this clone. The chain joins TRBV30 to TRBJ2-1; the D gene could be TRBD1 or TRBD2 (5 bases each). Germline-derived CDR1 and CDR2 are GTSNPN and SVGIG (reference sequence). Trimming left V 1 base short and J 5 bases short, with 6 bases between. This CDR3 has 12 residues. The CDR3 coding sequence is TGTGCCTGGAGTGGGGACCACAATGAGCAGTTCTTC. Translating it yields CAWSGDHNEQFF.

The chain couples TRBV5-4 to TRBJ2-7; D possibly uses TRBD1 or TRBD2 (5 bases each). Trimming pared 4 bases from V and 3 bases from J, leaving 26 bases between. Germline CDR1 reads SGHNT; CDR2 reads YYREEE (reference sequence). The CDR3 runs to 18 residues. Written as DNA, the CDR3 is TGTGCCAGCAGCACTACCGGGACGCCTTCCGAGTTGGACTACGAGCAGTACTTC. Protein: CASSTTGTPSELDYEQYF.

This rearrangement joins TRBV7-6 to TRBJ2-7; the D call may be TRBD1 or TRBD2 (5 bases each). V was pared by 1 base and J by 0 bases, with 13 bases between. The CDR3 is 16 amino acids. The V gene's germline CDR1 is SGHVS and CDR2 FNYEAQ. The CDR3 DNA reads as TGTGCCAGCAGCTTAGGGGGGTGGCGAACCTCCTACGAGCAGTACTTC. Residues: CASSLGGWRTSYEQYF.

J is TRBJ2-7 and V is TRBV18; D not certain. The CDR3 is 12 residues long. Germline CDR1 reads KGHSH; CDR2 reads LQKENI. Trimming left V 6 bases short and J 5 bases short, with 11 bases between. For the CDR3, the DNA is TGTGCCAGCTCCATAAACGCCCACGAGCAGTACGTC. It encodes CASSINAHEQYV.

The rearrangement uses TRBV11-2 and TRBJ2-1; D gene uncertain. Germline CDR1 is SGHAT and CDR2 is FQNNGV. V was clipped by 2 bases and J by 5 bases, with 7 bases between them. This CDR3 contains 13 residues. CDR3 nucleotides: TGTGCCAGCAGCTTAAGGAGTGACAATGAGCAGTTCTTC. It is translated as CASSLRSDNEQFF.

The chain couples TRBV4-2 to TRBJ1-2; unclear D gene. V was clipped by 4 bases and J by 8 bases, with 20 bases between them. The CDR3 contains 15 residues. In germline, CDR1 is LGHNA, CDR2 YNFKEQ. In nucleotides, the CDR3 is TGTGCCAGCAGCCCACTCCCGGACGGGTTAGAGGGCTACACCTTC. It translates to CASSPLPDGLEGYTF.

This clone occurred a few times. V and J are TRBV4-1 and TRBJ1-1; D is unresolved. The CDR3 loop spans 16 amino acids. Germline CDR1 reads MGHRA; CDR2 reads YSYEKL. The germline V and J ends were trimmed by 1 base and 0 bases, with 12 bases remaining between them. The CDR3 coding sequence is TGCGCCAGCAGCCAAGTACAAGGGATGATGAACACTGAAGCTTTCTTT. The encoded protein is CASSQVQGMMNTEAFF.

As for this clone: The sample holds other DNA sequences that translate to the same CDR3. The chain couples TRBV29-1 to TRBJ2-1, with a weak D call TRBD2 (6 bases). Trimming removed 3 bases from V and 6 bases from J, with 6 bases in between. Germline-derived CDR1 and CDR2 are SQVTM and ANQGSEA. The CDR3 runs 11 residues. The CDR3 loop reads CSVEGGNEQFF. The CDR3 DNA sequence: TGCAGCGTTGAGGGGGGCAATGAGCAGTTCTTC.

The chain recombines TRBV10-2 with TRBJ1-1; D is ambiguous. The CDR3 is 10 amino acids. Germline V gene sequence: CDR1 WSHSY, CDR2 SAAADI. Trimming pared 8 bases from V and 5 bases from J, leaving 6 bases between. CDR3 in DNA: TGCGCCAGCGCTGGGACTGAAGCTTTCTTT. It codes for CASAGTEAFF.

J is TRBJ1-2 and V is TRBV6-5, with 10 bases that match TRBD1. Germline V gene sequence: CDR1 MNHEY, CDR2 SVGAGI. Trimming at V came to 0 bases and at J to 1 base, leaving 2 bases not matched to a gene. CDR3 length: 16 amino acids. CDR3 DNA: TGTGCCAGCAGTTACTCGGACAGGGGGTTTAACTATGGCTACACCTTC. Translating gives CASSYSDRGFNYGYTF.

The rearrangement joins TRBV9 to TRBJ2-3; either TRBD1 or TRBD2 may supply D (6 bases each). Trimming shortened V by 2 bases and J by 1 base, and 14 bases separated the two germline ends. Germline V gene lookup returns CDR1 SGDLS and CDR2 YYNGEE. The CDR3 totals 16 residues. The CDR3 here is CASSVNGRGGTDTQYF. CDR3 in DNA: TGTGCCAGCAGCGTGAATGGAAGGGGGGGCACAGATACGCAGTATTTT.

The genes are TRBV5-5 and TRBJ1-2, with D tentatively TRBD1 (6 bases). The V end was cut by 1 base, the J end by 4 bases, with 20 bases between. Germline assignment: CDR1 SGHKS and CDR2 YYEKEE (reference sequence). This CDR3 is built from 17 residues. The CDR3: CASSLTFFRGRGYGYTF. The DNA for the CDR3 is TGTGCCAGCAGCTTGACATTTTTCAGGGGACGAGGCTATGGCTACACCTTC.

V and J are TRBV27 and TRBJ2-1; tentatively, D is TRBD1 or TRBD2 (5 bases each). Trimming stripped 5 bases from V and 6 bases from J, with 20 bases between. The CDR3 loop spans 16 amino acids. CDR1 is MNHEY and CDR2 is SMNVEV in the germline V gene (reference sequence). The CDR3 spells CASSAQDFFGGNEQFF. The DNA of the CDR3 is TGTGCCAGCAGTGCCCAGGACTTTTTTGGGGGCAATGAGCAGTTCTTC.

This clone has just one count. The chain joins TRBV19 to TRBJ1-2, with 7 bases matching TRBD1. Germline V lookup: CDR1 LNHDA, CDR2 SQIVND (reference sequence). The CDR3 is made up of 15 amino acids. J lost 8 bases, V lost 5 bases, and 14 bases had no gene match. CDR3 amino acids: CASSALRQGNGGYTF. CDR3 DNA sequence: TGTGCCAGTAGTGCCCTACGACAGGGAAATGGAGGCTACACCTTC.

This rearrangement joins TRBV27 to TRBJ2-1, with D uncertain. CDR1 MNHEY and CDR2 SMNVEV come from the germline V gene (reference sequence). V was trimmed by 7 bases and J by 10 bases, leaving 17 bases between them. CDR3 length: 13 amino acids. The CDR3 coding sequence is TGTGCCAGCACCAAGATGACTGGGATGGAGCAGTTCTTC. It is translated as CASTKMTGMEQFF.

This sequence joins TRBV7-9 and TRBJ2-7; tentative D call: TRBD1 (5 bases). CDR3 length: 13 amino acids. Germline V CDR1 and CDR2: SEHNR, FQNEAQ (reference sequence). V shed 0 bases and J shed 7 bases, with 10 bases lying between them. As DNA, the CDR3 is TGTGCCAGCAGCTTAGCACAGGCGAGGGAGCAGTACTTC. Translated, it gives CASSLAQAREQYF. The whole variable domain, remainder taken from reference TRBV7-9 and TRBJ2-7, is DTGVSQNPRHKITKRGQNVTFRCDPISEHNRLYWYRQTLGQGPEFLTYFQNEAQLEKSRLLSDRFSAERPKGSFSTLEIQRTEQGDSAMYLCASSLAQAREQYFGPGTRLTVT.

V is TRBV4-3 and J is TRBJ2-4, with D maybe TRBD2 (5 bases). Between the trimmed V and J ends, which lost 0 bases and 4 bases, there was a span of 13 bases. Germline V CDR1 and CDR2: LGHNA, YSLEER. CDR3 length: 16 residues. The CDR3, as DNA: TGCGCCAGCAGCCAAGATCTCAGCGGCAATAAAAACATTCAGTACTTC. Encoded protein: CASSQDLSGNKNIQYF.